Included here is one TCR beta chain sequence, with context. Its specific antigen is unknown. The input lacks base qualities; no much larger clone sits a single base away. The data stem from a study of T cell responses to AZD1222 COVID-19 vaccine listed by TCRdb under 2021. With regard to the full study: AZD1222 recipients whose second dose came at about 4 weeks and those whose second dose came at about 12 weeks were combined into one group, since spike-specific TCR depth and breadth did not differ between the two schedules. TCR sequencing was performed for 230 to 250 trial participants, of whom roughly 200 were given two doses of AZD1222 and around 25 were given two doses of MenACWY control vaccine. Enrollment into the trials was organized by age into subgroups of 18-55, 56-69 and 70-plus years, and those subgroups contained 148, 28 and 57 TCR-sequenced participants, respectively.

The time point label of this sample denotes: baseline before first vaccination. Vaccinee samples were obtained from the UK trials COV001 and COV002, which included a single-blind randomized controlled phase 2/3 trial of AZD1222 (ChAdOx1 nCoV-19) in healthy adults. For TCRbeta chain sequencing, PBMC samples from trial participants were taken at day 0 and at day 28 after the second dose. Study-level results and caveats: Because no day 14 peak-response samples were available, the repertoires could be characterized only after the peak T cell response. Conclusions about previously exposed vaccinees were limited because only a handful of AZD1222 recipients were SARS-CoV-2 seropositive at baseline. Vaccine-associated CD4 TCRs spanned the whole spike protein, with dominant responses in regions 160-218 and 743-854. Reportedly, close to half of the unique spike-specific TCRs recognized epitopes lying outside the regions that are mutated in the B.1.351 and B.1.1.7 variants. Most participants were white British and females outnumbered males, and the authors suggested that clonal diversity may have been underestimated. Spike-specific TCR breadth and depth rose significantly after two AZD1222 doses compared with day 0 and with MenACWY recipients. In the small 56-69-year group, the increase in depth fell short of significance, most likely because of low power.

Taken from cysteine to phenylalanine, the CDR3 has 14 residues. Only the CDR3 region is kept as DNA, spanning 42 bases read in frame from base 1. Trimming at the junction amounts to 2 bases on V and 3 bases on J, and the germline ends lie 7 bases apart. As encoded in the germline V gene, CDR1 is MNHEY while CDR2 is SVGEGT. The CDR3 regions of human TCRbeta chains were analyzed by immunosequencing. The published analysis was carried out like this. TCRs in the repertoires were compared against a reference library of SARS-CoV-2-specific TCRs that had been generated with the MIRA antigen-specificity platform. Breadth meant the fraction of unique TCRs that were SARS-CoV-2-associated, whereas depth meant the fraction of total T cells that were SARS-CoV-2-associated. Using the MIRA data, each spike-specific TCR was mapped to the spike region that the TCR reacts to and placed in a CD4 or CD8 class. Log10-transformed breadth and depth values were compared by one-way ANOVA with Sidak's multiple comparisons tests. Here the immuneACCESS table is served through TCRdb, limited to in-frame sequences with V and J called. Missing clones are a known gap in these copies; in checked studies unresolved V genes cover under half, and the rest lacks a known reason. For V, J and clone size, that table is used; D and trimming come from the DNA. The sample data list more than 85,000 clones, and 80% to 90% of these were observed just once. 3.3% of the sample rests with the top ten.

The rearrangement combines TRBV6-2 or TRBV6-3 with TRBJ2-2; no D gene can be assigned with confidence. This specimen consisted of peripheral blood, obtained on day 0 of AZD1222 vaccination. The TCR sequence derives from an adult in good health. The nucleotides read TGTGCCAGCAGTTACGGGCGATACACCGGGGAGCTGTTTTTT. It translates to CASSYGRYTGELFF.